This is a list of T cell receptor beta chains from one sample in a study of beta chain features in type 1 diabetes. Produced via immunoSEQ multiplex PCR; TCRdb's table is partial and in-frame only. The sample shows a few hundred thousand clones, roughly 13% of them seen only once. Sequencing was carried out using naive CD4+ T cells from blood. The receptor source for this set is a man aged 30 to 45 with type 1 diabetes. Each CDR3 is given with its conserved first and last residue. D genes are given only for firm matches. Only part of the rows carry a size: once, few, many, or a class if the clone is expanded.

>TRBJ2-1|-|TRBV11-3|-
CASSSNNEQFF
TGTGCCAGCAGCTCCAACAATGAGCAGTTCTTC
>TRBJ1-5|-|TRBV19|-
CASSIVGPSNQPQHF
TGTGCCAGTAGTATAGTTGGGCCTAGCAATCAGCCCCAGCATTTT
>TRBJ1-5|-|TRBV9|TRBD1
CASSETGDNQPQHF
TGTGCCAGCAGCGAGACAGGGGACAATCAGCCCCAGCATTTT
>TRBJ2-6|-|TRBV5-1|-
CASSSYIGANVLTF
TGCGCCAGCAGCAGCTATATTGGGGCCAACGTCCTGACTTTC
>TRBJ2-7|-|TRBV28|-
CASSLRYEQYF
TGTGCCAGCAGTCTCCGCTACGAGCAGTACTTC
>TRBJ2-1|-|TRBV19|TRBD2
CASSRLAGGRDEQFF
TGTGCCAGTAGTCGACTAGCGGGAGGCCGAGATGAGCAGTTCTTC
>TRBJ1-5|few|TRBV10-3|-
CAISLQGNQPQHF
TGTGCCATCAGTTTACAGGGTAATCAGCCCCAGCATTTT
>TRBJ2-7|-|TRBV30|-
CAWSVLGDEQYF
TGTGCCTGGAGTGTACTCGGGGACGAGCAGTACTTC
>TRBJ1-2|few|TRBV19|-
CATMERGRYGYTF
TGTGCCACCATGGAAAGGGGTCGTTATGGCTACACCTTC
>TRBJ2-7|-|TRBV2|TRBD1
CASIRGKSYEQYF
TGTGCCAGTATCAGGGGGAAGTCCTACGAGCAGTACTTC